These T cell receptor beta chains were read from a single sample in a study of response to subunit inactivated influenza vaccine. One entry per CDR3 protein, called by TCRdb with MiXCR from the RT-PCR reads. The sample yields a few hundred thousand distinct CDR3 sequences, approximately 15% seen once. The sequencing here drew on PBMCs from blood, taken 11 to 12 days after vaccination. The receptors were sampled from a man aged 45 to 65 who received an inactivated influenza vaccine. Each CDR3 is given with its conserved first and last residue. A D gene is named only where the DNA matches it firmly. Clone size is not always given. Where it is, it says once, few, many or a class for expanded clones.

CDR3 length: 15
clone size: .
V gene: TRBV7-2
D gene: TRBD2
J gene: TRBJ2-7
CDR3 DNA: TGTGCCAGCAGCTTAGGGTGGAGCGGGAGAGGCGAGCAGTACTTC
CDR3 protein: CASSLGWSGRGEQYF

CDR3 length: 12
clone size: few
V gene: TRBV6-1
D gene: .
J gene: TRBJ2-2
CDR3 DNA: TGTGCAGCCGGGAGAAACACCGGGGAGCTGTTTTTT
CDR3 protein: CAAGRNTGELFF

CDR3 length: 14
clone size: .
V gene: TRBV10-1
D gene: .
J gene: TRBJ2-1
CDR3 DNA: TGCGCTATCTTAGGACCCCCGGCTGGCAATGAGCAGTTCTTC
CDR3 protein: CAILGPPAGNEQFF

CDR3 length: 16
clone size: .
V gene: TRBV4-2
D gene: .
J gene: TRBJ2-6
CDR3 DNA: TGTGCCAGCAGCCAAGATTCCGCAGCTGGGGCCAACGTCCTGACTTTC
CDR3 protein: CASSQDSAAGANVLTF

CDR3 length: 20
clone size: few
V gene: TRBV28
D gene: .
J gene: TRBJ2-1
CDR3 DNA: TGTGCCAGCAGTTTATCCGCGTCTAGCACCTTAGCGAGCTCCTACAATGAGCAGTTCTTC
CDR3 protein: CASSLSASSTLASSYNEQFF

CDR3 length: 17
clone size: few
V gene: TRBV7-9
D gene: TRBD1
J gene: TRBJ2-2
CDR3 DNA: TGTGCCAGCAGCTTGTCCGGACAGGGGTTAGTCACCGGGGAGCTGTTTTTT
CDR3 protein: CASSLSGQGLVTGELFF

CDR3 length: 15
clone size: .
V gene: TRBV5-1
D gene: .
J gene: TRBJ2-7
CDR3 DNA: TGCGCCAGCAGCTTGGTTTACACTAGCTCCTACGAGCAGTACTTC
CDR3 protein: CASSLVYTSSYEQYF

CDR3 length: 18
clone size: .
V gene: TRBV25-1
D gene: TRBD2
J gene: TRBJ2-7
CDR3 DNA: TGTGCCAGCAGTGAATATCCTAGCGGGAGGGCCCAGACCTACGAGCAGTACTTC
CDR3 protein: CASSEYPSGRAQTYEQYF

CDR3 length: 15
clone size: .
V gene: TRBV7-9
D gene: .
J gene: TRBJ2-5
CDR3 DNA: TGTGCCAGCAGCCCCAGGGGGCTAGCGGAAGAGACCCAGTACTTC
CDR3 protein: CASSPRGLAEETQYF

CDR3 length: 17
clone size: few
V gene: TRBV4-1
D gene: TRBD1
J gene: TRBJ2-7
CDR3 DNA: TGCGCCAGCAGCCCGTCCGCGCAGGGGGCTATCGCCTACGAGCAGTACTTC
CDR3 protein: CASSPSAQGAIAYEQYF

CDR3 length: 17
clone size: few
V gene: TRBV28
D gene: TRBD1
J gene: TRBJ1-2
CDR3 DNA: TGTGCCAGCAGTGCACCCAACAGGGGGCTGGCGAACTATGGCTACACCTTC
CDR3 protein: CASSAPNRGLANYGYTF

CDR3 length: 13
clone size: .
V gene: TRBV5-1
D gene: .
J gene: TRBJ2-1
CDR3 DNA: TGCGCCAGCAGCTACCGGGGCAGGGGTGCGCAGTTCTTC
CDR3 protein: CASSYRGRGAQFF

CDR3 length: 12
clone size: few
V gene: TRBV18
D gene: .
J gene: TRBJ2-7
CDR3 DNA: TGTGCCAGCTCACCAGGGGGACAAGTCGAGTACTTC
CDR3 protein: CASSPGGQVEYF

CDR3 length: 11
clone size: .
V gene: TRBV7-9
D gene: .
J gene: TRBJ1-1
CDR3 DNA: TGTGCCAGCAGCCCGACCCTAGAAGCTTTCTTT
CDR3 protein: CASSPTLEAFF

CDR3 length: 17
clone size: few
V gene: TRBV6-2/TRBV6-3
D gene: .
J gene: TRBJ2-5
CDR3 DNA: TGTGCCAGCAGTTACGAGTTCCCTGACCAATCCCAAGAGACCCAGTACTTC
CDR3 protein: CASSYEFPDQSQETQYF

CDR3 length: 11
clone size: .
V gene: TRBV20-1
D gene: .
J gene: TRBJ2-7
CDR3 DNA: TGCAGTGCTACCGGGGTTAACGAGCAGTACTTC
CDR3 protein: CSATGVNEQYF

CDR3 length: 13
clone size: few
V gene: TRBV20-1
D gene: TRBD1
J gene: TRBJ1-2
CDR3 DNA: TGCAGTGCTACCGACAGGGGATACTATGGCTACACCTTC
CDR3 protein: CSATDRGYYGYTF

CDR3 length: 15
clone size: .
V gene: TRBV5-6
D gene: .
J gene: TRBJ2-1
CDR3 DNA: TGTGCCAGCAGCTCACAGGGTTTAAACTACAATGAGCAGTTCTTC
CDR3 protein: CASSSQGLNYNEQFF

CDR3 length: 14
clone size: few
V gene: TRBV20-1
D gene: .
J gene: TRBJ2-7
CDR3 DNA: TGCAGTGCTGGTGCCAGCGGCCACTCCTACGAGCAGTACTTC
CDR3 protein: CSAGASGHSYEQYF

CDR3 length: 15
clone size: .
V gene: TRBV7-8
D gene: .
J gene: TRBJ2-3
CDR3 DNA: TGTGCCAGCAGCTTAGAGGGGGGCGGACGGGATACGCAGTATTTT
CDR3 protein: CASSLEGGGRDTQYF

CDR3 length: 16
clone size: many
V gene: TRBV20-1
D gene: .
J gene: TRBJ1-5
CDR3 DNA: TGCAGTGCTCCCGAGATTGAGGCTTATAGCAATCAGCCCCAGCATTTT
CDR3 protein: CSAPEIEAYSNQPQHF

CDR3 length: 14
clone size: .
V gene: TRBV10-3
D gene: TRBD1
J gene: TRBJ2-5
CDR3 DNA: TGTGCCATCAGCGGACAGGGGGCTCAAGAGACCCAGTACTTC
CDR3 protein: CAISGQGAQETQYF

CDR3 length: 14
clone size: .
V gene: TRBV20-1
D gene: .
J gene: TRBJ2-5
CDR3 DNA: TGCAGTGCTAGATTTGAGGCTAGAAGCGAGACCCAGTACTTC
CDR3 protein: CSARFEARSETQYF

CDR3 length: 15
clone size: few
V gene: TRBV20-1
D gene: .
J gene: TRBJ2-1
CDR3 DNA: TGCAGTGCAACGTCGCGGGAAAGCTCCTACAATGAGCAGTTCTTC
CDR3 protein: CSATSRESSYNEQFF

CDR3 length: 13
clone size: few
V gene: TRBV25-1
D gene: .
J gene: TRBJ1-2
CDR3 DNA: TGTGCCAGCAGTGAATTACCTAACTATGGCTACACCTTC
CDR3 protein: CASSELPNYGYTF

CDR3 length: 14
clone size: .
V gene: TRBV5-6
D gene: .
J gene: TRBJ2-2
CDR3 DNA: TGTGCCAGCAGCTTGCCCGGGAACACCGGGGAGCTGTTTTTT
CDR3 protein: CASSLPGNTGELFF

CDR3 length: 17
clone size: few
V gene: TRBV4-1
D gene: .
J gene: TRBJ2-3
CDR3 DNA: TGCGCCAGCAGCCAAGAAACGGCCTCCAAGCGCACAGATACGCAGTATTTT
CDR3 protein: CASSQETASKRTDTQYF

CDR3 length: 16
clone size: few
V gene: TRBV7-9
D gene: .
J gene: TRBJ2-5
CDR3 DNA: TGTGCCAGCAGCGCCGAACCCCCAGGGCGGAGAGAGACCCAGTACTTC
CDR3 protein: CASSAEPPGRRETQYF

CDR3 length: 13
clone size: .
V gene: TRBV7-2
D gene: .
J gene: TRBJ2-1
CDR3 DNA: TGTGCCAGCAGCTTAGAGCGTCTGGGTGAGCAGTTCTTC
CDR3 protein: CASSLERLGEQFF

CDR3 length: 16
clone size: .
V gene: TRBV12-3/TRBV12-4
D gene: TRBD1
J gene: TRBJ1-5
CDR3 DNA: TGTGCCAGCAGCGCCGGGACAGGTCGGGGCAATCAGCCCCAGCATTTT
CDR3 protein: CASSAGTGRGNQPQHF

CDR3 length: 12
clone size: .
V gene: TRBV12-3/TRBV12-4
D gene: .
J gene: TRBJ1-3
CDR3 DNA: TGTGCCAGCAGTGTGTCCGGAAACACCATATATTTT
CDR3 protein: CASSVSGNTIYF

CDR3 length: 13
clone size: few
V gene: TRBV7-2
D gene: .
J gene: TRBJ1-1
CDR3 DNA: TGTGCCAGCAGCCCCGGCCTTCGGGCTGAAGCTTTCTTT
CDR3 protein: CASSPGLRAEAFF

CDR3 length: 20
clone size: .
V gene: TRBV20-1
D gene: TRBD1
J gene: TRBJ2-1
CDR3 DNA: TGCAGTGCTAGAGCATACCCGGGACAGGGTGCGGTGGCTAGCTCAGATGAGCAGTTCTTC
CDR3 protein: CSARAYPGQGAVASSDEQFF

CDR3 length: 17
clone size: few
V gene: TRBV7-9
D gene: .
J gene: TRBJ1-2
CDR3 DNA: TGTGCCAGCAGCACTCCCGCCTGGACAGAAACTAACTATGGCTACACCTTC
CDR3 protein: CASSTPAWTETNYGYTF

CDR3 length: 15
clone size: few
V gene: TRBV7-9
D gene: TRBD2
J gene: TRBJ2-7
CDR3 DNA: TGTGCCAGCAGCTCTGCTAGCGGGAGGGGGTACGAGCAGTACTTC
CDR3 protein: CASSSASGRGYEQYF

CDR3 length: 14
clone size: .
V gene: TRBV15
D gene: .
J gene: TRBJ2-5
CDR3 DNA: TGTGCCACCAGCAGAGATTGGGGGAAAGAGACCCAGTACTTC
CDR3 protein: CATSRDWGKETQYF

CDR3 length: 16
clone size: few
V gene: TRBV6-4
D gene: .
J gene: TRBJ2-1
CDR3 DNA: TGTGCCAGCAGTGCTGGCGCGGCCTACTCTTACAATGAGCAGTTCTTC
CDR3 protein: CASSAGAAYSYNEQFF

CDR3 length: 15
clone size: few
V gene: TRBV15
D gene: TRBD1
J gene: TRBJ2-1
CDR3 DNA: TGTGCCACCAGGACTGACAGGGTACTCTACAATGAGCAGTTCTTC
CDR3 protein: CATRTDRVLYNEQFF

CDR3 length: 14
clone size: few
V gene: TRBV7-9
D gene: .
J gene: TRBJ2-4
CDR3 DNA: TGTGCCAGCAGCCAGGACGGGCGAGTAGGCATTCAGTACTTC
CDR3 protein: CASSQDGRVGIQYF

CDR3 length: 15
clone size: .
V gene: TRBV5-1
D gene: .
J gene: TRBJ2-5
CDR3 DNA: TGCGCCAGCAGCTTCTGGACAGAGTACCAAGAGACCCAGTACTTC
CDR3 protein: CASSFWTEYQETQYF

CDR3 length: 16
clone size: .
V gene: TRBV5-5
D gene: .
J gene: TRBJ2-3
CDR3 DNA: TGTGCCAGCAGCTTAAGTGGACAGATAAACACAGATACGCAGTATTTT
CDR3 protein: CASSLSGQINTDTQYF

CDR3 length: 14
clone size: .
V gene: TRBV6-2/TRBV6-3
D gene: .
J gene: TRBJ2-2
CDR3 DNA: TGTGCCAGCAGCTATCCGGGGCCCACCGGGGAGCTGTTTTTT
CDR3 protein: CASSYPGPTGELFF

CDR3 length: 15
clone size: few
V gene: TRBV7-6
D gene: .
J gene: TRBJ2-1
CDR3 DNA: TGTGCCAGCAGCTTAGGTCGGGAGTCCTACAATGAGCAGTTCTTC
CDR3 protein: CASSLGRESYNEQFF

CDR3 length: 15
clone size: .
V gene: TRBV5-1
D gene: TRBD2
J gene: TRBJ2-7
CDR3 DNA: TGCGCCAGCAGCTATGGACTAGTGGTTGCCTACGAGCAGTACTTC
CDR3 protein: CASSYGLVVAYEQYF

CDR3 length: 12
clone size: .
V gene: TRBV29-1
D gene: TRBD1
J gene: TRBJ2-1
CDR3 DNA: TGCAGCTCGGGACAGGGAAACTATGAGCAGTTCTTC
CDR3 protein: CSSGQGNYEQFF

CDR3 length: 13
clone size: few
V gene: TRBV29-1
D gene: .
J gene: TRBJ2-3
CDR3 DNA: TGCAGCGCAGAAAGGGGGGGCACAGATACGCAGTATTTT
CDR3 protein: CSAERGGTDTQYF

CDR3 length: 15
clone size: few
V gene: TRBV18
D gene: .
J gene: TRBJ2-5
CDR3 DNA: TGTGCCAGCTCACCCTATACAGCGGTGGTGGAGACCCAGTACTTC
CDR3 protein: CASSPYTAVVETQYF

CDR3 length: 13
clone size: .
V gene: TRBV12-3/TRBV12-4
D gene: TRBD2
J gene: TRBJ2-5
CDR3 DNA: TGTGCCAGCCATCAGCGGGGTGAAGAGACCCAGTACTTC
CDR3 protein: CASHQRGEETQYF

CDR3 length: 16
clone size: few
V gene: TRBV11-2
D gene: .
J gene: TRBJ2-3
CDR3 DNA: TGTGCCAGCAGCTTAGAAACTGGGGGTGGCACAGATACGCAGTATTTT
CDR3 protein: CASSLETGGGTDTQYF

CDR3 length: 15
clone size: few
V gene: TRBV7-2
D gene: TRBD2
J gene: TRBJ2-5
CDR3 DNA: TGTGCCAGCAGCACCAGACTAGCGAGACAAGAGACCCAGTACTTC
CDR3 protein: CASSTRLARQETQYF